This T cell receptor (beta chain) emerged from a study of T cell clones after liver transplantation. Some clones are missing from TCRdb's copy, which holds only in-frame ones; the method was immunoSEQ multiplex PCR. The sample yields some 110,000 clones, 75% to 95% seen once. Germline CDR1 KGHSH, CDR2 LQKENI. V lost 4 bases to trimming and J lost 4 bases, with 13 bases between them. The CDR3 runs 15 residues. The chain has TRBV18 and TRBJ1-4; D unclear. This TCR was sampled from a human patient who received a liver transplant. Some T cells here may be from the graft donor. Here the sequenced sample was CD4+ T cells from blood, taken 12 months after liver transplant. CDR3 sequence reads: CASSLSAQINEKLFF. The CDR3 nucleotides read TGTGCCAGCTCACTATCGGCGCAGATTAATGAAAAACTGTTTTTT.